The present TCR beta chain was sequenced within a study of T-cell reconstitution after alpha-beta-depleted transplantation in children. This clonotype was seen more than once but under ten times. The CDR3 is made up of 15 amino acids. Germline V gene sequence: CDR1 SEHNR, CDR2 FQNEAQ (reference sequence). J lost 7 bases, V lost 5 bases, and 4 bases had no gene match. Library preparation (for TCRbeta) was performed with unique molecular identifiers. One entry per CDR3 protein, called by TCRdb with MiXCR from the PCR reads. This repertoire shows 500,000 to 650,000 distinct CDR3 sequences, more than 9.5% found once; its top ten account for around 15%.

The TCR was taken from a female patient between 2 and 10 years old who had a stem cell transplant for aplastic anemia, so the T cells may come from the graft donor. The source was PBMCs, mostly from graft donor cells, collected 180 days after TCRalphabeta/CD19-depleted stem cell transplant. The chain carries TRBV7-9 and TRBJ2-1; 14 positions agree with TRBD2. DNA for the CDR3: TGTGCCAGCAGCACGACTAGCGGGGGGGCTAATGAGCAGTTCTTC. Protein sequence: CASSTTSGGANEQFF.